The clone carrying this T cell receptor beta chain was recorded only once. The antigen remains undetermined. This entry is derived from a study of shared clonotypes between healthy human individuals. Whole-study findings and limits: In having few donors, the study represented limited genetic and exposure-history diversity.

The ends were cut back, 0 bases at V and 8 bases at J, with 16 bases in the middle. The CDR3 is made up of 15 amino acids. Per germline, CDR1 SNHLY and CDR2 FYNNEI. Here immunoSEQ multiplex PCR was the method, and the copy in TCRdb shows in-frame clones only, minus some. The sample contains a few million clones, less than 95% of which appear only once. The rearrangement joins TRBV2 to TRBJ1-2, with D tentatively TRBD1 (6 bases). This receptor was obtained from a man aged 18 to 30 in good health. Some clones in this sample may be carry-over from other donors' samples. The sequencing sample was made of naive CD4+ T cells from PBMCs. This sample's subset: CD45RA+ positively selected. The CDR3 DNA reads TGTGCCAGCAGTGAAGCATCAGGCAGGGGAGCGGGCTACACCTTC. Protein: CASSEASGRGAGYTF.